A selection of T cell receptor beta chains follows, all from one sample in a study of blood T cell repertoires in COVID-19. Data came from immunoSEQ multiplex PCR; TCRdb stores just in-frame clones and leaves some out. The sample shows roughly 80,000 clones, approximately 90% of them seen only once. Sequences were obtained from peripheral blood. The receptors shown here come from a woman at least 80 years old with active or convalescent COVID-19. The CDR3 runs from the conserved cysteine through the conserved F or W. Each record gives: D gene, V gene, clone size, J gene, CDR3 protein, CDR3 DNA. A D gene is named only where the DNA matches it firmly. Not all rows give a size; the values are once, few, many and, for expanded clones, a class.

TRBD2,TRBV3-1/TRBV3-2,-,TRBJ2-1,CASSQGVAGSYNEQFF,TGTGCCAGCAGCCAAGGGGTAGCGGGATCCTACAATGAGCAGTTCTTC
-,TRBV28,-,TRBJ1-1,CASRGVTEAFF,TGTGCCAGCCGTGGAGTTACTGAAGCTTTCTTT
-,TRBV28,-,TRBJ2-6,CASSYRERANVLTF,TGTGCCAGCAGTTACAGGGAAAGGGCCAACGTCCTGACTTTC
TRBD2,TRBV5-4,-,TRBJ2-3,CASSYTSGGAQTDTQYF,TGTGCCAGCAGCTATACTAGCGGGGGGGCCCAAACAGATACGCAGTATTTT
-,TRBV3-1/TRBV3-2,-,TRBJ1-4,CASSQVRRGEKLFF,TGTGCCAGCAGCCAAGTAAGAAGAGGTGAAAAACTGTTTTTT
TRBD1,TRBV6-5,-,TRBJ2-7,CASSRGRQYEQYF,TGTGCCAGCAGTAGGGGGCGCCAGTACGAGCAGTACTTC
-,TRBV7-8,-,TRBJ2-1,CASSFGGHSYNEQFF,TGTGCCAGCAGCTTCGGCGGACACTCCTACAATGAGCAGTTCTTC
-,TRBV30,-,TRBJ2-7,CAWSFMGFQSSYEQYF,TGTGCCTGGTCGTTTATGGGCTTTCAGAGCTCCTACGAGCAGTACTTC
-,TRBV7-9,-,TRBJ2-3,CASSLAAGDSTDTQYF,TGTGCCAGCAGCTTAGCGGCAGGGGACAGCACAGATACGCAGTATTTT
TRBD1,TRBV10-3,-,TRBJ2-7,CAITNQGARGEQYF,TGTGCCATCACTAACCAGGGGGCGCGAGGCGAGCAGTACTTC
-,TRBV2,-,TRBJ1-2,CASSSPGQGNYGYTF,TGTGCCAGCAGTTCACCCGGGCAGGGGAACTATGGCTACACCTTC
-,TRBV19,-,TRBJ2-5,CASSISAASQQETQYF,TGTGCCAGTAGTATTAGTGCGGCTAGCCAGCAAGAGACCCAGTACTTC
-,TRBV6-5,-,TRBJ2-2,CASTRDYTGELFF,TGTGCCAGTACTAGGGATTACACCGGGGAGCTGTTTTTT
-,TRBV7-2,few,TRBJ1-4,CASSLGTGVGLFF,TGTGCCAGCAGCTTAGGTACCGGGGTAGGGCTGTTTTTT
TRBD1,TRBV5-6,-,TRBJ1-3,CASSSVQGQDPGNTIYF,TGTGCCAGCAGCTCGGTACAGGGACAGGATCCTGGAAACACCATATATTTT
-,TRBV7-2,-,TRBJ2-3,CASSLGPGGTDTQYF,TGTGCCAGCAGCCTAGGTCCTGGGGGGACAGATACGCAGTATTTT
TRBD1,TRBV2,-,TRBJ2-7,CASSEGQIPHEQYF,TGTGCCAGCAGTGAGGGACAGATACCCCACGAGCAGTACTTC
TRBD1,TRBV7-9,-,TRBJ2-7,CASSPDRGLKNEQYF,TGTGCCAGCAGCCCCGACAGGGGGCTTAAGAACGAGCAGTACTTC
-,TRBV27,-,TRBJ2-2,CASSFSRGELFF,TGTGCCAGCAGTTTTTCCAGGGGGGAGCTGTTTTTT
TRBD1,TRBV10-3,-,TRBJ2-3,CAIRGTGPTDTQYF,TGTGCCATCAGGGGGACAGGGCCGACAGATACGCAGTATTTT
-,TRBV11-2,-,TRBJ1-6,CASSSQDVGRSPLHF,TGTGCCAGCAGCTCCCAGGACGTCGGGAGGTCACCCCTCCACTTT
-,TRBV14,-,TRBJ1-4,CASMRAPNEKLFF,TGTGCCAGCATGCGGGCGCCGAATGAAAAACTGTTTTTT
-,TRBV6-2/TRBV6-3,-,TRBJ1-5,CASSYPGREHF,TGTGCCAGCAGTTATCCCGGGAGAGAGCATTTT
TRBD1,TRBV7-4,-,TRBJ2-3,CASSPSAHRGRGVADTQYF,TGTGCCAGCAGCCCTTCAGCCCACAGGGGGCGCGGGGTGGCAGATACGCAGTATTTT
TRBD1,TRBV28,few,TRBJ1-2,CASSRRTGTGLGYGYTF,TGTGCCAGCAGTCGACGCACCGGGACAGGGTTGGGGTATGGCTACACCTTC
-,TRBV5-1,-,TRBJ2-5,CASSDSQETQYF,TGCGCCAGCTCCGACAGTCAAGAGACCCAGTACTTC
-,TRBV10-2,-,TRBJ2-7,CASSAQGPNEQYF,TGCGCCAGCAGTGCGCAGGGTCCCAACGAGCAGTACTTC
-,TRBV28,-,TRBJ1-1,CASTGEPTEAFF,TGTGCCAGCACAGGGGAACCGACTGAAGCTTTCTTT
TRBD1,TRBV5-1,-,TRBJ2-3,CASSLESGPGGDTQYF,TGCGCCAGCAGCTTGGAGAGCGGCCCAGGGGGAGATACGCAGTATTTT
-,TRBV7-3,-,TRBJ1-1,CASSLSPQWNTEAFF,TGTGCCAGCAGCTTAAGTCCACAATGGAACACTGAAGCTTTCTTT
-,TRBV20-1,-,TRBJ2-3,CSASADTQYF,TGCAGTGCTAGTGCTGATACGCAGTATTTT
-,TRBV12-3/TRBV12-4,-,TRBJ2-4,CASSLIYYQYF,TGTGCCAGCAGTTTAATCTACTATCAGTACTTC
-,TRBV9,-,TRBJ1-6,CASSVESYEGSPLHF,TGTGCCAGCAGCGTAGAAAGCTACGAGGGTTCACCCCTCCACTTT
-,TRBV7-2,-,TRBJ2-2,CASSGGRQAGELFF,TGTGCCAGCAGCGGGGGCCGCCAGGCCGGGGAGCTGTTTTTT
TRBD1,TRBV3-1/TRBV3-2,-,TRBJ2-4,CASSQGGQGAGFQYF,TGTGCCAGCAGCCAAGGGGGACAGGGGGCCGGGTTTCAGTACTTC
-,TRBV7-2,-,TRBJ1-4,CASSLRPSQATNEKLFF,TGTGCCAGCAGCTTACGGCCCTCACAGGCAACTAATGAAAAACTGTTTTTT
TRBD1,TRBV4-1,few,TRBJ2-7,CASSRGTGATYEQYF,TGCGCCAGCAGCCGCGGGACAGGGGCGACCTACGAGCAGTACTTC
-,TRBV28,few,TRBJ2-7,CASLSFSSYEQYF,TGTGCCAGCCTATCATTTAGCTCCTACGAGCAGTACTTC
TRBD2,TRBV7-7,-,TRBJ2-3,CASSRAGGPADTQYF,TGTGCCAGCAGCCGAGCGGGGGGGCCGGCAGATACGCAGTATTTT
TRBD2,TRBV3-1/TRBV3-2,-,TRBJ2-3,CASSPRTRRSDTQYF,TGTGCCAGCAGCCCCCGGACTAGGCGATCAGATACGCAGTATTTT
-,TRBV5-6,-,TRBJ1-4,CASSTGETNEKLFF,TGTGCCAGCAGCACGGGGGAGACTAATGAAAAACTGTTTTTT
-,TRBV6-5,-,TRBJ1-3,CASSYGGAKGNTIYF,TGTGCCAGCAGTTACGGGGGCGCGAAGGGAAACACCATATATTTT
TRBD1,TRBV18,-,TRBJ1-1,CASSLGTGGNTEAFF,TGTGCCAGCTCACTGGGGACAGGGGGGAACACTGAAGCTTTCTTT
TRBD2,TRBV28,-,TRBJ2-4,CASSFVAGGAAIQYF,TGTGCCAGCAGCTTCGTAGCGGGAGGGGCCGCCATTCAGTACTTC
-,TRBV7-3,-,TRBJ2-2,CASSPTGTSGTGELFF,TGTGCCAGCAGCCCCACCGGGACATCGGGCACCGGGGAGCTGTTTTTT
-,TRBV5-1,-,TRBJ2-2,CASSPREVNTGELFF,TGCGCCAGCAGCCCCCGGGAAGTGAACACCGGGGAGCTGTTTTTT
-,TRBV9,few,TRBJ1-1,CASSVTGGRNTEAFF,TGTGCCAGCAGCGTGACGGGGGGGAGAAACACTGAAGCTTTCTTT
-,TRBV28,-,TRBJ1-1,CASSPGPLRTEAFF,TGTGCCAGCAGCCCCGGTCCTCTTCGGACTGAAGCTTTCTTT
TRBD1,TRBV6-5,-,TRBJ2-7,CASSLRQGGGEQYF,TGTGCCAGCAGCCTTAGACAGGGTGGAGGCGAGCAGTACTTC
-,TRBV6-5,-,TRBJ2-2,CASSGSANTGELFF,TGTGCCAGTTCCGGGTCCGCTAACACCGGGGAGCTGTTTTTT
-,TRBV12-5,-,TRBJ2-2,CASGLAGAGELFF,TGTGCTAGTGGTTTGGCGGGGGCCGGGGAGCTGTTTTTT